The 30 T cell receptor beta chains reported below all come from one sample, sequenced in a study of OX40 agonist ivuxolimab in advanced cancers. TCRdb's copy holds only in-frame clones and misses some; the assay was immunoSEQ multiplex PCR. The table shows about 46,000 clones, with about 88% occurring only once. Sequences were derived from CD4+ or CD8+ T cells sorted from blood, sampled in a trial of the OX40 agonist ivuxolimab. The origin of the receptors is an adult with an advanced solid tumor such as melanoma, head and neck, liver or kidney cancer.

The chain couples TRBV12-1 to TRBJ2-6; the table gives TRBD1 as D, unverified against the DNA. TRBV12-1 is shown as a pseudogene. The CDR3 totals 13 residues. CDR3 in amino acids: CASGQSRANVLTF. DNA for the CDR3: TGTGCCAGCGGACAAAGTCGGGCCAACGTCCTGACTTTC.

This chain uses TRBV6-1 with TRBJ2-7; 9 bases are shared with TRBD1. Germline values: CDR1 MNHNS, CDR2 SASEGT. This CDR3 is built from 15 residues. The ends lost 1 base at V and 0 bases at J; junction bases unmatched: 1. The DNA for the CDR3 is TGTGCCAGCAGTGAAGGGACAGGGGTCTCCTACGAGCAGTACTTC. Its translation: CASSEGTGVSYEQYF.

This clone was observed a single time. The chain carries TRBV6-6 and TRBJ2-2, with D maybe TRBD1 (6 bases). The germline V gene has CDR1 MNHNY and CDR2 SVGAGI (reference sequence). The CDR3 totals 14 residues. V was clipped by 0 bases and J by 6 bases, with 8 bases between them. CDR3 sequence reads: CASSYSGAAGELFF. In DNA form, the CDR3 reads TGTGCCAGCAGTTACTCGGGGGCGGCCGGGGAGCTGTTTTTT.

CDR3 amino acids: CASSDVQGNQPQHF. CDR3 DNA sequence: TGTGCCAGCAGCGACGTCCAGGGGAATCAGCCCCAGCATTTT. This chain connects TRBV6-5 to TRBJ1-5; a possible D gene is TRBD1 (6 bases). Looked up from germline, CDR1 is MNHEY and CDR2 is SVGAGI. V dropped 6 bases and J dropped 4 bases, with 13 bases sitting between them. This CDR3 comprises 14 residues.

This chain uses TRBV6-4 with TRBJ2-3; 11 positions agree with TRBD2. CDR1 and CDR2 from the germline V gene are MRHNA and SNTAGT. V shed 4 bases and J 6 bases; nucleotides not matched to a gene: 6. This CDR3 region has 15 residues. The CDR3 here is CASSVGTSGADTQYF. The CDR3 nucleotides read TGTGCCAGCAGTGTCGGGACTAGCGGCGCCGATACGCAGTATTTT.

J is TRBJ2-1 and V is TRBV19; 8 bases fit TRBD2. Germline loops: CDR1 LNHDA, CDR2 SQIVND (reference sequence). This CDR3 has 16 residues. J was trimmed by 5 bases and V by 1 base; bases with no gene match: 7. The CDR3 bases are TGTGCCAGTAGTATAGGGGTTAGCGGGGTGAACAATGAGCAGTTCTTC. Its protein product is CASSIGVSGVNNEQFF. The full variable domain, in which reference TRBV19 and TRBJ2-1 provide the parts outside the CDR3, is DGGITQSPKYLFRKEGQNVTLSCEQNLNHDAMYWYRQDPGQGLRLIYYSQIVNDFQKGDIAEGYSVSREKKESFPLTVTSAQKNPTAFYLCASSIGVSGVNNEQFFGPGTRLTVL.

This clone was detected only once. This rearrangement joins TRBV2 to TRBJ2-1; TRBD2 agrees at 7 bases. Germline values: CDR1 SNHLY, CDR2 FYNNEI. V lost 6 bases to trimming and J lost 7 bases; unmatched junction nucleotides: 18. CDR3 length equals 17 residues. CDR3 in DNA: TGTGCCAGCAGCTCGACTGGACTAGATTCGGCAGGGAATGAGCAGTTCTTC. Protein sequence: CASSSTGLDSAGNEQFF.

The chain couples TRBV11-2 to TRBJ2-1; the match to TRBD2 covers 8 bases. Germline V CDR1 and CDR2: SGHAT, FQNNGV. The CDR3 length is 14 residues. V lost 1 base, J lost 10 bases, and 6 bases stayed unmatched. The CDR3 loop reads CASSLAGSGKEQFF. The DNA of the CDR3 is TGTGCCAGCAGCTTAGCAGGTAGCGGGAAAGAGCAGTTCTTC.

There are a few counts of this clone. The genes are TRBV2 and TRBJ1-2; tentatively, D is TRBD1 (5 bases). The CDR3 length is 16 residues. The germline V gene has CDR1 SNHLY and CDR2 FYNNEI. Deletions cut 0 bases from V and 1 base from J, with 12 bases between. The CDR3 region is CASSEALRQRNYGYTF. The CDR3 DNA reads TGTGCCAGCAGTGAAGCGCTTCGACAGCGTAACTATGGCTACACCTTC.

This chain joins TRBV30 and TRBJ2-5, with D unclear. This CDR3 region has 13 residues. V was clipped by 0 bases and J by 4 bases, with 9 bases between them. Looked up from germline, CDR1 is GTSNPN and CDR2 is SVGIG (reference sequence). The CDR3 loop reads CAWSVKGRETQYF. Here the CDR3 DNA reads TGTGCCTGGAGTGTAAAGGGCCGAGAGACCCAGTACTTC.

The rearrangement links TRBV19 to TRBJ2-2; 12 bases match TRBD1. The CDR3 is 16 amino acids. Germline V gives CDR1 LNHDA, CDR2 SQIVND (reference sequence). V trimming: 5 bases; J trimming: 5 bases; junction bases outside the gene matches: 6. The CDR3 DNA is TGTGCCAGTAGTCCAGGGACAGGGGGCGTAACCGGGGAGCTGTTTTTT. Protein: CASSPGTGGVTGELFF.

This clone was seen a single time. The V call is TRBV7-6, the J call TRBJ2-5; 7 bases align to TRBD2. The germline V gene has CDR1 SGHVS and CDR2 FNYEAQ. CDR3 size: 14 residues. V was clipped by 1 base and J by 8 bases; unmatched bases: 7. CDR3 nucleotide sequence: TGTGCCAGCAGCTTAGGGGGGGGACTGGACACCCAGTACTTC. Translated, it gives CASSLGGGLDTQYF.

The V and J genes are TRBV5-1 and TRBJ2-5; 14 bases line up with TRBD2. The CDR3 contains 18 residues. Germline trimming cut 1 base from V and 3 bases from J; bases unmatched to any gene: 8. The V gene's germline CDR1 is SGHRS and CDR2 YFSETQ. CDR3 bases: TGCGCCAGCAGCTTGCGACCCTTGGGACTAGCGGGAGAAGAGACCCAGTACTTC. It translates to CASSLRPLGLAGEETQYF.

The chain has TRBV27 and TRBJ1-2; 7 bases agree with TRBD1. The CDR3 covers 15 residues. CDR1 and CDR2 (germline): MNHEY, SMNVEV (reference sequence). The junction had 9 bases not matched to a gene; V was cut back by 6 bases and J by 2 bases. CDR3 sequence (DNA): TGTGCCAGCAGCAACTACAGGGGTGAGAACTATGGCTACACCTTC. This translates into CASSNYRGENYGYTF.

The rearrangement uses TRBV19 and TRBJ1-2; no clear D. Germline V gives CDR1 LNHDA, CDR2 SQIVND (reference sequence). The ends were cut back, 7 bases at V and 4 bases at J, with 13 bases in the middle. The CDR3 covers 13 residues. This chain's CDR3 is CASTKGAFYGYTF. The CDR3 DNA reads as TGTGCCAGTACCAAGGGCGCTTTCTATGGCTACACCTTC.

On this clone itself: Other nucleotide sequences in the sample specify the same CDR3. V usage is TRBV10-1 and J usage is TRBJ2-3; TRBD2 agrees at 11 bases. V shed 5 bases and J 5 bases; nucleotides not matched to a gene: 6. Germline V lookup: CDR1 WNHNN, CDR2 SYGVQD (reference sequence). The CDR3 spans 15 residues. The chain's CDR3 is CASSKVAGGRDTQYF. In DNA form, the CDR3 reads TGCGCCAGCAGTAAAGTAGCGGGGGGGAGAGATACGCAGTATTTT.

The chain combines TRBV9 with TRBJ1-2, with a tentative D call TRBD1 (6 bases). The length of the CDR3 is 14 residues. Germline V lookup: CDR1 SGDLS, CDR2 YYNGEE. The V end was cut by 3 bases, the J end by 4 bases, with 13 bases between. CDR3 loop: CASSGTDSTYGYTF. In DNA form, the CDR3 reads TGTGCCAGCAGCGGAACGGACAGTACCTATGGCTACACCTTC. The full variable domain, with the rest looked up from reference TRBV9 and TRBJ1-2, is DSGVTQTPKHLITATGQRVTLRCSPRSGDLSVYWYQQSLDQGLQFLIQYYNGEERAKGNILERFSAQQFPDLHSELNLSSLELGDSALYFCASSGTDSTYGYTFGSGTRLTVV.

The chain links TRBV28 to TRBJ1-2; 11 bases are shared with TRBD1. The CDR3 contains 15 residues. J lost 7 bases, V lost 4 bases, and 8 bases had no gene match. Germline-derived CDR1 and CDR2 are MDHEN and SYDVKM. CDR3 sequence reads: CASSSPGQGEVGYTF. CDR3 sequence (DNA): TGTGCCAGCAGTTCCCCGGGACAGGGGGAGGTTGGCTACACCTTC.

The chain links TRBV10-1 to TRBJ1-1, with D unclear. Germline-derived CDR1 and CDR2 are WNHNN and SYGVQD (reference sequence). Trimming removed 2 bases at V and 5 bases at J, with 6 bases between. The CDR3 consists of 12 residues. In DNA form, the CDR3 reads TGCGCCAGCAGTGAGGTGGGGACTGAAGCTTTCTTT. Amino acids: CASSEVGTEAFF.

V and J are TRBV4-1 and TRBJ2-5, with 7 positions matching TRBD1. Per the germline V gene, CDR1 is MGHRA and CDR2 is YSYEKL. The CDR3 runs 15 residues. With V trimmed by 0 bases and J by 7 bases, 8 bases remained unmatched. Here the CDR3 DNA reads TGCGCCAGCAGCCAAGAGGGACAGTCCAGTAGGACCCAGTACTTC. Its translation is CASSQEGQSSRTQYF.

This clone has more than one count but fewer than ten. This chain connects TRBV4-1 to TRBJ2-7; 7 bases are a match to TRBD1. After removal of 1 base from V and 5 bases from J, the junction contained 11 bases not matched to a gene. CDR1 and CDR2 (germline): MGHRA, YSYEKL. CDR3 length: 16 residues. The DNA for the CDR3 is TGCGCCAGCAGCCAAGTCGACAGGGAAATTATCGACGAGCAGTACTTC. This encodes CASSQVDREIIDEQYF.

In DNA, the CDR3 is TGTGCCTGGACAGGACTAGCGGGATTCCAAGGGGCCAACGTCCTGACTTTC. It specifies CAWTGLAGFQGANVLTF. This rearrangement joins TRBV30 to TRBJ2-6, with 12 bases matching TRBD2. Germline V gives CDR1 GTSNPN, CDR2 SVGIG (reference sequence). The V segment lost 4 bases and the J segment 4 bases; nucleotides outside the gene matches: 8. CDR3 length: 17 residues.

The chain joins TRBV5-1 to TRBJ2-7; D perhaps matches TRBD1 (7 bases). The CDR3 spans 15 residues. V was pared by 4 bases and J by 11 bases, with 25 bases between. Germline lookup yields CDR1 SGHRS and CDR2 YFSETQ. CDR3 protein: CASSRGQEASGVKYF. The CDR3 DNA is TGCGCCAGCAGCCGAGGACAGGAGGCTTCGGGGGTGAAGTACTTC.

J is TRBJ2-7 and V is TRBV5-1; the D gene could be TRBD1 or TRBD2 (6 bases each). In germline, CDR1 is SGHRS, CDR2 YFSETQ. CDR3 length equals 15 residues. Trimming cost V 1 base and J 0 bases, with 11 bases left between them. This CDR3 reads CASSLTGASSYEQYF. For the CDR3, the DNA is TGCGCCAGCAGCTTGACGGGGGCGAGCTCCTACGAGCAGTACTTC.

The chain employs TRBV5-1 and TRBJ2-7, with unresolved D. The CDR3 contains 13 residues. In germline, CDR1 is SGHRS, CDR2 YFSETQ. Trimming shortened V by 7 bases and J by 0 bases, and 11 bases separated the two germline ends. The CDR3 bases are TGCGCCAGCCGCTCTCCCAGCTCCTACGAGCAGTACTTC. Translation: CASRSPSSYEQYF.

The sample holds a few counts of this clone. The V call is TRBV6-8, the J call TRBJ1-4; D perhaps matches TRBD1 (5 bases). Germline V gene lookup returns CDR1 MNHGY and CDR2 SAAAGT. Trimming removed 6 bases from V and 7 bases from J, with 12 bases in between. This CDR3 is built from 13 residues. Written as DNA, the CDR3 is TGTGCCAGCAGCAAGGGGCGGACTGAAAAACTGTTTTTT. Translating gives CASSKGRTEKLFF.

CDR3 DNA: TGCAGCGTTGTCGGAGGGACTGGAAACACCATATATTTT. This sequence encodes CSVVGGTGNTIYF. The chain combines TRBV29-1 with TRBJ1-3; D not certain. Germline CDR1 SQVTM, CDR2 ANQGSEA. The CDR3 is made up of 13 amino acids. With 4 bases removed from V and 2 bases from J, the gap between germline ends came to 9 bases.

The chain employs TRBV6-1 and TRBJ1-1; TRBD1 agrees at 8 bases. CDR3 size: 15 residues. Germline V lookup: CDR1 MNHNS, CDR2 SASEGT. V was pared by 5 bases and J by 0 bases, with 5 bases of the junction left unmatched. The CDR3 coding sequence is TGTGCCAGCAGTCCCTGGACAGGGCTGAACACTGAAGCTTTCTTT. Encoded protein: CASSPWTGLNTEAFF.

The rearrangement links TRBV10-3 to TRBJ1-2; 10 bases fit TRBD1. V shed 6 bases, J shed 5 bases, and the junction held 0 bases outside the gene matches. CDR1 ENHRY and CDR2 SYGVKD come from the germline V gene. The CDR3 covers 12 residues. The CDR3 is CAIRDRGYGYTF. The CDR3 DNA is TGTGCCATCAGGGACAGGGGGTATGGCTACACCTTC.

The CDR3, as DNA: TGTGCCAGCAGTTACTCGACTAGCGGGCCCCACGAGACCCAGTACTTC. Its protein product is CASSYSTSGPHETQYF. The genes are TRBV6-5 and TRBJ2-5; 10 bases are a match to TRBD2. CDR1 MNHEY and CDR2 SVGAGI come from the germline V gene. V trimming: 0 bases; J trimming: 5 bases; junction bases outside the gene matches: 6. The CDR3 spans 16 residues.